Each of the 13 T cell receptor beta chains below was sequenced from the same sample in a study of T cells in Graves' hyperthyroidism and ophthalmopathy. Amplification yielded TCR beta CDR3 regions, with RNA transcripts as the source. In the first-round RT-PCR of the TCR CDR3, the HTBI primer set was used. MiXCR, applied by TCRdb to the multiplex PCR reads, yields one record per CDR3 protein. The data show 280,000 or so distinct CDR3 sequences, with less than 30% seen just once and more than 25% held by the top ten. Sequences were obtained from blood. All receptors come from a man aged 40-50 years with Graves' hyperthyroidism that later progressed to Graves' ophthalmopathy.

This clonotype was seen at least ten times. V is TRBV4-2 and J is TRBJ2-5; 11 bases align to TRBD2. Germline trimming cut 4 bases from V and 0 bases from J; bases unmatched to any gene: 22. CDR1 is LGHNA and CDR2 is YNFKEQ in the germline V gene. The CDR3 is 22 amino acids. CDR3 sequence: CASSPTGTSGSIRAVYQETQYF. DNA for the CDR3: TGTGCCAGCAGCCCGACCGGGACTAGCGGATCTATAAGGGCGGTATACCAAGAGACCCAGTACTTC.

There are many counts of this clonotype. V is TRBV30 and J is TRBJ1-1; D is possibly TRBD1 (5 bases). This CDR3 spans 14 amino acids. V lost 0 bases to trimming and J lost 1 base, with 9 bases between them. Germline V gene sequence: CDR1 GTSNPN, CDR2 SVGIG (reference sequence). This chain's CDR3 is CAWSVGHANTEAFF. CDR3 nucleotides: TGTGCCTGGAGTGTAGGACACGCGAACACTGAAGCTTTCTTT. The complete variable domain, with remaining parts taken from reference TRBV30 and TRBJ1-1, reads SQTIHQWPATLVQPVGSPLSLECTVEGTSNPNLYWYRQAAGRGLQLLFYSVGIGQISSEVPQNLSASRPQDRQFILSSKKLLLSDSGFYLCAWSVGHANTEAFFGQGTRLTVV.

This clonotype was detected ten times or more. The genes are TRBV5-1 and TRBJ2-7; 13 positions match TRBD2. J lost 2 bases, V lost 1 base, and 6 bases had no gene match. The germline V gene has CDR1 SGHRS and CDR2 YFSETQ. The CDR3 loop spans 17 amino acids. CDR3 nucleotide sequence: TGCGCCAGCAGCTTGACTAGCGGGAGGGTGAGGCCCTACGAGCAGTACTTC. Encoded protein: CASSLTSGRVRPYEQYF.

The DNA of the CDR3 is TGTGCCAGCAGCGGACAGGGTACGTACGAGCAGTACTTC. This sequence encodes CASSGQGTYEQYF. The rearrangement joins TRBV12-3 or TRBV12-4 to TRBJ2-7; 8 bases agree with TRBD1. CDR3 length: 13 residues. J gave up 4 bases and V 6 bases, and 5 bases lay outside the gene matches.

This clonotype was counted ten times or more. This chain connects TRBV5-6 to TRBJ2-2; tentative D call: TRBD1 (5 bases). The CDR3 is made up of 16 amino acids. V shed 1 base and J shed 2 bases, with 12 bases lying between them. Per germline, CDR1 SGHDT and CDR2 YYEEEE. The CDR3 is CASSLWGKVNTGELFF. The CDR3 region has the DNA TGTGCCAGCAGCTTGTGGGGCAAAGTAAACACCGGGGAGCTGTTTTTT.

This sequence joins TRBV12-3 or TRBV12-4 and TRBJ2-7; 7 nucleotides line up with TRBD2. The CDR3 is made up of 16 amino acids. V lost 6 bases and J lost 0; bases outside the gene matches: 11. The CDR3: CASSLTYSGFSYEQYF. DNA for the CDR3: TGTGCCAGCAGCTTGACATATAGCGGGTTCTCCTACGAGCAGTACTTC.

This clonotype has ten or more counts. The chain carries TRBV6-5 and TRBJ1-1; D unresolved. CDR3 length: 14 residues. Looked up from germline, CDR1 is MNHEY and CDR2 is SVGAGI. V gave up 3 bases and J gave up 1 base, with 9 bases separating them. CDR3 region: CASSYEAANTEAFF. The CDR3 region has the DNA TGTGCCAGCAGTTATGAGGCGGCGAACACTGAAGCTTTCTTT.

This clonotype was recorded many times. V is TRBV6-5 and J is TRBJ2-5, with D possibly being TRBD1 (5 bases). V was shortened by 2 bases and J by 1 base, with 5 bases between the two germline ends. This CDR3 region has 13 residues. Germline CDR1 is MNHEY and CDR2 is SVGAGI. CDR3 amino acids: CASSYGAQETQYF. CDR3 bases: TGTGCCAGCAGTTACGGGGCCCAAGAGACCCAGTACTTC.

This clonotype was recorded many times. The rearrangement joins TRBV24-1 to TRBJ2-7; 9 bases match TRBD2. The germline gives CDR1 KGHDR, CDR2 SFDVKD. The CDR3 loop spans 15 amino acids. V lost 5 bases, J lost 3 bases, and 7 bases stayed unmatched. CDR3 in amino acids: CATSAFSGSVYEQYF. The CDR3 coding sequence is TGTGCCACCAGTGCTTTTAGCGGGAGTGTCTACGAGCAGTACTTC.

This clonotype showed up many times. The chain is built from TRBV2 and TRBJ1-5; perhaps TRBD1 as D (5 bases). This CDR3 is built from 14 residues. Looked up from germline, CDR1 is SNHLY and CDR2 is FYNNEI. The V end was cut by 4 bases, the J end by 2 bases, with 9 bases between. The CDR3 here is CASSVRGGNQPQHF. The CDR3 DNA sequence: TGTGCCAGCAGTGTTAGGGGTGGCAATCAGCCCCAGCATTTT. Full variable domain (missing parts from reference TRBV2 and TRBJ1-5): EPEVTQTPSHQVTQMGQEVILRCVPISNHLYFYWYRQILGQKVEFLVSFYNNEISEKSEIFDDQFSVERPDGSNFTLKIRSTKLEDSAMYFCASSVRGGNQPQHFGDGTRLSIL.

This clonotype was seen ten or more times. The V and J genes are TRBV5-1 and TRBJ1-1; D may be TRBD1 (6 bases). Germline V gives CDR1 SGHRS, CDR2 YFSETQ. The V end was cut by 8 bases, the J end by 6 bases, with 23 bases between. This CDR3 comprises 15 residues. The CDR3 protein is CASMVRTDVSSEAFF. CDR3 bases: TGCGCCAGTATGGTACGGACAGATGTGTCCTCTGAAGCTTTCTTT. The entire variable domain, with the rest obtained from reference TRBV5-1 and TRBJ1-1, is as follows: KAGVTQTPRYLIKTRGQQVTLSCSPISGHRSVSWYQQTPGQGLQFLFEYFSETQRNKGNFPGRFSGRQFSNSRSEMNVSTLELGDSALYLCASMVRTDVSSEAFFGQGTRLTVV.

This clonotype was seen ten or more times. The rearrangement links TRBV6-5 to TRBJ1-2, with TRBD1 as a possible D gene (5 bases). V lost 6 bases and J 7 bases, leaving 15 bases between the germline ends. The CDR3 runs to 13 residues. Germline values: CDR1 MNHEY, CDR2 SVGAGI. Here the CDR3 DNA reads TGTGCCAGCAGGCCTTTTGGAGGGGTTGGCTACACCTTC. As protein: CASRPFGGVGYTF.

V is TRBV6-5 and J is TRBJ1-1, with D possibly matching TRBD1 (6 bases). The CDR3 totals 17 residues. Germline loops: CDR1 MNHEY, CDR2 SVGAGI. Trimming removed 1 base at V and 2 bases at J, with 17 bases between. The chain's CDR3 is CASSYLPPDSINTEAFF. CDR3 in DNA: TGTGCCAGCAGTTACTTGCCACCGGACAGCATAAACACTGAAGCTTTCTTT.